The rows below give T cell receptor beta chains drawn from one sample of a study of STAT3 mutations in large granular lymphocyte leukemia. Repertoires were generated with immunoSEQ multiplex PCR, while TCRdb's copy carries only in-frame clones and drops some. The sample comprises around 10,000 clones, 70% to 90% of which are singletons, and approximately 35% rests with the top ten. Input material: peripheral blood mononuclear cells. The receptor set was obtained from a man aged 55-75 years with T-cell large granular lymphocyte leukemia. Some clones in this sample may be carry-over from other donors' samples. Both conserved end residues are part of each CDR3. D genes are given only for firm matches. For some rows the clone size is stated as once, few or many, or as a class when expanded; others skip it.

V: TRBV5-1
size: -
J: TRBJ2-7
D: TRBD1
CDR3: CASSYQGQAYEQYF
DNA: TGCGCCAGCAGCTACCAAGGACAGGCCTACGAGCAGTACTTC

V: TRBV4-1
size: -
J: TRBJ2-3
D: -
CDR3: CASSQSLSTDTQYF
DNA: TGCGCCAGCAGCCAATCACTAAGCACAGATACGCAGTATTTT

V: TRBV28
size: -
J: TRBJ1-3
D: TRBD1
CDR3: CASRVTGSTGNTIYF
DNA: TGTGCCAGCCGCGTGACAGGGTCTACTGGAAACACCATATATTTT

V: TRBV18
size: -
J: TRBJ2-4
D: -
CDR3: CASSPGGKAKNIQYF
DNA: TGTGCCAGCTCACCGGGAGGCAAAGCCAAAAACATTCAGTACTTC

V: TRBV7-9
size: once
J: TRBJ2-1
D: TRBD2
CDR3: CASSLALAGVYNEQFF
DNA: TGTGCCAGCAGCTTAGCGCTAGCGGGAGTCTACAATGAGCAGTTCTTC

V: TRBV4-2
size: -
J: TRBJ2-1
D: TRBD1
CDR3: CASSDRGLNNEQFF
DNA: TGTGCCAGCAGCGACAGGGGGCTTAACAATGAGCAGTTCTTC

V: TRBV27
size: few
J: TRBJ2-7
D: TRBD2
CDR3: CASSPPDGGRYEQYF
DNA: TGTGCCAGCAGCCCCCCGGACGGCGGGAGGTACGAGCAGTACTTC

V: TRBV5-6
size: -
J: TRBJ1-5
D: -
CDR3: CASSFSNQPQHF
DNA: TGTGCCAGCAGCTTCTCGAATCAGCCCCAGCATTTT

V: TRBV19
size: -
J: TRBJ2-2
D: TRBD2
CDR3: CASKVLAGAGTGELFF
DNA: TGTGCCAGTAAGGTCCTAGCGGGAGCGGGCACCGGGGAGCTGTTTTTT

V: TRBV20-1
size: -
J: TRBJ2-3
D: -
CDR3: CSAVEDTQYF
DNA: TGCAGTGCTGTAGAAGATACGCAGTATTTT

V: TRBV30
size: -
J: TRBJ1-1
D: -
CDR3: CAWSMWGGGNTEAFF
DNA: TGTGCCTGGAGTATGTGGGGGGGAGGGAACACTGAAGCTTTCTTT

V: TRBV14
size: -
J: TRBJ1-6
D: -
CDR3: CASSQPVRNSPLHF
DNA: TGTGCCAGCAGCCAACCTGTCCGTAATTCACCCCTCCACTTT

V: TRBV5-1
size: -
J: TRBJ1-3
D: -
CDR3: CASSPYDSSGNTIYF
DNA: TGCGCCAGCAGCCCATACGACAGCTCCGGAAACACCATATATTTT

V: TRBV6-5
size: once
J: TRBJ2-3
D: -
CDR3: CASRAPGTTDTQYF
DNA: TGTGCCAGCAGAGCCCCGGGAACCACAGATACGCAGTATTTT

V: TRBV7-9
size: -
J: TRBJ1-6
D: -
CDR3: CASSLAPWGSPLHF
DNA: TGTGCCAGCAGCTTAGCGCCCTGGGGATCACCCCTCCACTTT

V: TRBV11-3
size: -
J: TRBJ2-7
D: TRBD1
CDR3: CASSFRDSPSYEQYF
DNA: TGTGCCAGCAGCTTTCGGGACAGCCCTTCCTACGAGCAGTACTTC

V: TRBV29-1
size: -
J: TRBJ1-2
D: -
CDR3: CSVEGVETWIYGYTF
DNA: TGCAGCGTTGAGGGGGTTGAGACATGGATCTATGGCTACACCTTC

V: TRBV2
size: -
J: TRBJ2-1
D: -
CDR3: CASSEARGYNEQFF
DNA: TGTGCCAGCAGTGAAGCGCGTGGGTACAATGAGCAGTTCTTC

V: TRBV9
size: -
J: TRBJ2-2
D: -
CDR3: CASSVGSSTGELFF
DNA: TGTGCCAGCAGCGTGGGTTCGTCCACCGGGGAGCTGTTTTTT

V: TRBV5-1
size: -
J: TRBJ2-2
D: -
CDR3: CASSLGVSGELFF
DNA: TGCGCCAGCAGCTTGGGAGTTTCCGGGGAGCTGTTTTTT

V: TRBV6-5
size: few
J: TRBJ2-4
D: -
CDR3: CASSQTQGAKNIQYF
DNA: TGTGCCAGCAGTCAAACTCAGGGAGCCAAAAACATTCAGTACTTC

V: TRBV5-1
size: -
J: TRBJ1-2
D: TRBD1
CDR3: CASSPRQGAFGYTF
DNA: TGCGCCAGCAGCCCGAGACAGGGGGCCTTTGGCTACACCTTC

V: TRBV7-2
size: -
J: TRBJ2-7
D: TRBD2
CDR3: CASSLELAGAGEQYF
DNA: TGTGCCAGCAGCTTAGAACTAGCGGGCGCGGGCGAGCAGTACTTC

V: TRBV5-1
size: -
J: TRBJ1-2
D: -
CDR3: CASSLEGGRFGYGYTF
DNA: TGCGCCAGCAGCTTGGAGGGCGGCCGATTTGGTTATGGCTACACCTTC

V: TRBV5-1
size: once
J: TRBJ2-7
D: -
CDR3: CASSLEAGSSYEQYF
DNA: TGCGCCAGCAGCTTGGAGGCGGGGAGCTCCTACGAGCAGTACTTC

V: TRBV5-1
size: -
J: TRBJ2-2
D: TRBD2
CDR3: CASSQSGRNTGELFF
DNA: TGCGCCAGCAGCCAGAGCGGGAGGAACACCGGGGAGCTGTTTTTT

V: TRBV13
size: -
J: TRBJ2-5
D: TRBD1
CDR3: CASSLASGTVSQETQYF
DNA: TGTGCCAGCAGCTTAGCCTCCGGGACAGTGTCCCAAGAGACCCAGTACTTC

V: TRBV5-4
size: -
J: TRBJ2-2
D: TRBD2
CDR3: CASSRPGGGPGELFF
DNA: TGTGCCAGCAGCCGCCCGGGGGGTGGGCCCGGGGAGCTGTTTTTT

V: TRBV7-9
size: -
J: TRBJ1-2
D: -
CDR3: CASSRGEGYTF
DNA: TGTGCCAGCAGTAGGGGGGAAGGCTACACCTTC

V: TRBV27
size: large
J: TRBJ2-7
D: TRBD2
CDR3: CASSSLLAGVDEQYF
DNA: TGTGCCAGCAGTTCCCTGCTAGCGGGAGTGGACGAGCAGTACTTC

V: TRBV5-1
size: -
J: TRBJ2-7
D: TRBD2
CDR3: CASSMPRQGTSGRVPYEQYF
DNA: TGCGCCAGCAGCATGCCGCGACAAGGGACTAGCGGGAGGGTCCCATACGAGCAGTACTTC

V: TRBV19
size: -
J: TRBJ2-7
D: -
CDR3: CASSTWGEYYEQYF
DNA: TGTGCCAGTAGTACCTGGGGAGAATATTACGAGCAGTACTTC

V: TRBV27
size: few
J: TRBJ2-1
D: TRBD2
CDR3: CASRLANEQFF
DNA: TGTGCCAGCAGACTAGCGAATGAGCAGTTCTTC

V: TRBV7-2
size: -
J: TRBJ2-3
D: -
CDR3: CASSLGEDTQYF
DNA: TGTGCCAGCAGCTTAGGGGAAGATACGCAGTATTTT

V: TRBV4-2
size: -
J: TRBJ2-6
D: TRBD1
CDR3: CASSQDQGQLLPGANVLTF
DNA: TGTGCCAGCAGCCAAGATCAGGGACAGCTTCTTCCTGGGGCCAACGTCCTGACTTTC

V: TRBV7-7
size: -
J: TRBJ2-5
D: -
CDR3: CASSLGVGMSQETQYF
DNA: TGTGCTAGCAGCTTAGGGGTGGGAATGTCACAAGAGACCCAGTACTTC

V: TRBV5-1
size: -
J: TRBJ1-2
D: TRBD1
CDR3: CASSLGDSLGGYTF
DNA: TGCGCCAGCAGCTTGGGGGACAGCCTTGGGGGCTACACCTTC

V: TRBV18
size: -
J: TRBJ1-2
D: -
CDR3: CASSPTSGFYGYTF
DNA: TGTGCCAGCTCACCAACCTCCGGATTCTATGGCTACACCTTC

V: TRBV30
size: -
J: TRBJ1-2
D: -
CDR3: CAWSVTGTPGGYGYTF
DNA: TGTGCCTGGAGTGTAACGGGCACCCCGGGTGGCTATGGCTACACCTTC

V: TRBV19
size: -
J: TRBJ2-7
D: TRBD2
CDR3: CASTLSGGGTYEQYF
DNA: TGTGCCAGTACCTTATCGGGGGGTGGAACCTACGAGCAGTACTTC

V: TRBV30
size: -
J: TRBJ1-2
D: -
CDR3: CAWSEGTAGYDGYTF
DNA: TGTGCCTGGAGTGAGGGAACCGCGGGATATGATGGCTACACCTTC

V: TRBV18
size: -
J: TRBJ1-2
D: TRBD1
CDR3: CASSPPSGGDAGYTF
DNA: TGTGCCAGCTCACCCCCTTCAGGGGGAGACGCTGGCTACACCTTC